This T cell receptor (beta chain) was retrieved from a study of T cell changes during pregnancy in multiple sclerosis. Libraries were prepared by immunoSEQ multiplex PCR; TCRdb keeps only in-frame clonotypes and omits some of them. The sample contains tens of thousands of clones, approximately 91% of which appear only once. As for this clone: The same CDR3 can be traced to other DNA sequences in this sample.

This CDR3 comprises 15 residues. The V and J ends lost 1 base and 3 bases, in that order; junction bases with no gene match: 1. CDR1 is LGHNA and CDR2 is YSLEER in the germline V gene. The chain carries TRBV4-3 and TRBJ2-1; 9 bases line up with TRBD2. The starting material was CD8+ T cells from peripheral blood mononuclear cells, obtained in the second trimester of pregnancy. The receptor was isolated from a female donor with multiple sclerosis, enrolled in a pregnancy study. In DNA form, the CDR3 reads TGCGCCAGCAGCCAAGGACTAGCGGACTACAATGAGCAGTTCTTC. Translation gives CASSQGLADYNEQFF.